This TCR beta chain is drawn from a study of T cells in Graves' hyperthyroidism and ophthalmopathy. Findings of the study overall: Also found in blood were most expanded thyroid clonotypes above 0.001. Prediction of ophthalmopathy progression came a median around 7.1 months pre-onset.

This clonotype was counted ten times or more. Its antigen remains unknown. The CDR3 loop spans 13 amino acids. The V gene's germline CDR1 is SGHAT and CDR2 FQNNGV. Trimming cost V 2 bases and J 4 bases, with 7 bases left between them. Uncontrolled infection, other autoimmune disease, pregnancy or lactation excluded patients. TCR beta CDR3 regions were amplified from RNA transcripts. First-round RT-PCR with HTBI primers amplified the TCR CDR3 region. TCRdb reprocessed the multiplex PCR reads via MiXCR and lists one record per CDR3 protein. The table shows around 620,000 distinct CDR3 sequences, with 15% to 20% occurring only once.

The receptor's source is a woman under 40 with Graves' hyperthyroidism. This chain links TRBV11-2 with TRBJ2-3; D unclear. Sequenced input: blood. The CDR3 DNA is TGTGCCAGCAGCTTACAGGACGCAGATACGCAGTATTTT. The encoded protein is CASSLQDADTQYF.